The 5 T cell receptor beta chains given below trace back to one sample, sequenced in a study of cytomegalovirus exposure and HLA in healthy donors. 60 Vbeta and 13 Jbeta primers were used in PCR. Produced via immunoSEQ multiplex PCR; TCRdb's table is partial and in-frame only. The sample has some 78,000 clones, 60% to 80% seen once. The sequencing input was PBMCs. These receptors originate from a woman aged 45 to 65 in good health and CMV-seropositive.

The genes are TRBV5-1 and TRBJ2-1; D is unresolved. Trimming removed 0 bases from V and 5 bases from J, with 6 bases in between. The CDR3 has 13 amino acids. Looked up from germline, CDR1 is SGHRS and CDR2 is YFSETQ. CDR3 amino acids: CASSLVSDNEQFF. The CDR3 nucleotides read TGCGCCAGCAGCTTGGTCAGCGACAATGAGCAGTTCTTC. Complete variable domain (other parts from reference TRBV5-1 and TRBJ2-1): KAGVTQTPRYLIKTRGQQVTLSCSPISGHRSVSWYQQTPGQGLQFLFEYFSETQRNKGNFPGRFSGRQFSNSRSEMNVSTLELGDSALYLCASSLVSDNEQFFGPGTRLTVL.

DNA for the CDR3: TGTGCCAGCAGTGGACAGGGGGATGAGCAGTTCTTC. Translated, it gives CASSGQGDEQFF. V and J are TRBV2 and TRBJ2-1, with 9 bases fitting TRBD1. Germline V CDR1 and CDR2: SNHLY, FYNNEI. The CDR3 runs 12 residues. Trimming at V came to 4 bases and at J to 8 bases, leaving 0 bases not matched to a gene.

This sequence joins TRBV6-6 and TRBJ1-5; D possibly corresponds to TRBD1 (5 bases). The V gene lost 2 bases and the J gene lost 7 bases, with 12 bases spanning the gap. The CDR3 length is 14 residues. Germline CDR1 reads MNHNY; CDR2 reads SVGAGI (reference sequence). DNA for the CDR3: TGTGCCAGCAGTTACGGGGCAGGGCAACAGCCCCAGCATTTT. Protein: CASSYGAGQQPQHF.

The chain employs TRBV4-1 and TRBJ2-4, with 7 positions matching TRBD1. Germline V CDR1 and CDR2: MGHRA, YSYEKL. The CDR3 sequence is 15 residues long. J lost 0 bases, V lost 4 bases, and 3 bases had no gene match. CDR3 DNA: TGCGCCAGCAGCCCGGGACAGCTAGCCAAAAACATTCAGTACTTC. Translated, it gives CASSPGQLAKNIQYF.

This clone was observed a single time. The gene calls are TRBV6-5 and TRBJ1-1; D remains unclear. CDR3 size: 15 residues. V lost 4 bases, J lost 4 bases, and 16 bases lay in between. CDR1 and CDR2 (germline): MNHEY, SVGAGI. CDR3 in amino acids: CASSFTYDEGTEAFF. The CDR3 DNA is TGTGCCAGCAGTTTTACGTACGATGAGGGCACTGAAGCTTTCTTT.